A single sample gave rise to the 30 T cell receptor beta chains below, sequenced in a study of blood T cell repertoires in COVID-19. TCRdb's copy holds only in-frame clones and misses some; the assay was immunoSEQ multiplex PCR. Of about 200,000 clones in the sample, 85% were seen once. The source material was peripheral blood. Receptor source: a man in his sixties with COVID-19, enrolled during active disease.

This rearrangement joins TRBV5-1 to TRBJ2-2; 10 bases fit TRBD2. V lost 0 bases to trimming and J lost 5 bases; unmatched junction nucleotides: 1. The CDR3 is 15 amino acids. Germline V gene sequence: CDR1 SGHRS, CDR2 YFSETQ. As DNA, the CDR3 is TGCGCCAGCAGCTTGGCACTAGCGGGAACCGGGGAGCTGTTTTTT. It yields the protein CASSLALAGTGELFF.

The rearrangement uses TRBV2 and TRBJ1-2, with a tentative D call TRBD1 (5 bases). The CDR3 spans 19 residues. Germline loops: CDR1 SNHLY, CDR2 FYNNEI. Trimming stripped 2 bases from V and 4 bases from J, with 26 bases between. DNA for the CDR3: TGTGCCAGCAGTGAATATAGACGGGGGTTGGGAGGGTTCATCTATGGCTACACCTTC. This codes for CASSEYRRGLGGFIYGYTF.

The CDR3 sequence: CASSLANSNQPQHF. In DNA, the CDR3 is TGTGCCAGCAGCTTAGCTAATAGCAATCAGCCCCAGCATTTT. The V call is TRBV7-9, the J call TRBJ1-5; the D is unclear. The germline V and J ends were trimmed by 0 bases and 0 bases, with 3 bases remaining between them. The CDR3 loop spans 14 amino acids. Germline V gene data show CDR1 as SEHNR and CDR2 as FQNEAQ (reference sequence).

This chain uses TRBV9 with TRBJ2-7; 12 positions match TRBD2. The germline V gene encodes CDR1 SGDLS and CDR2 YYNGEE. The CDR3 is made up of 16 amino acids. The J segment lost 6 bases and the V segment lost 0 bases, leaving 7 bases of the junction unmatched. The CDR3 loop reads CASSVDPLAGGSEQYF. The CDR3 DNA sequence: TGTGCCAGCAGCGTAGATCCGCTAGCGGGAGGGTCCGAGCAGTACTTC. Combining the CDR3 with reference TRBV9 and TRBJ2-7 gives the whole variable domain DSGVTQTPKHLITATGQRVTLRCSPRSGDLSVYWYQQSLDQGLQFLIQYYNGEERAKGNILERFSAQQFPDLHSELNLSSLELGDSALYFCASSVDPLAGGSEQYFGPGTRLTVT.

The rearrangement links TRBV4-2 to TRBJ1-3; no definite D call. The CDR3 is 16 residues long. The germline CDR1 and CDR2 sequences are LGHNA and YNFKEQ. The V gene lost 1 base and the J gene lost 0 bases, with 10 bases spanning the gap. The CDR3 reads CASSQVGDSSGNTIYF. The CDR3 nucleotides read TGTGCCAGCAGCCAAGTCGGTGATTCCTCTGGAAACACCATATATTTT.

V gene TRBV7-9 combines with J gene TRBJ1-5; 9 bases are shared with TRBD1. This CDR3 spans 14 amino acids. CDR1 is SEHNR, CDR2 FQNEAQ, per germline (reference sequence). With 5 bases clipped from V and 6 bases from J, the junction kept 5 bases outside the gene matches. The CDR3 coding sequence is TGTGCCAGCAGCGAGGGGACAGGGTTTCAGCCCCAGCATTTT. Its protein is CASSEGTGFQPQHF.

The CDR3 reads CASSRRTGAIRTEAFF. CDR3 DNA sequence: TGTGCCAGCAGCCGCCGGACAGGGGCAATTCGCACTGAAGCTTTCTTT. This chain joins TRBV13 and TRBJ1-1; 9 bases match TRBD1. The ends lost 5 bases at V and 4 bases at J; junction bases unmatched: 11. The CDR3 sequence is 16 residues long. The germline V gene has CDR1 PRHDT and CDR2 FYEKMQ (reference sequence).

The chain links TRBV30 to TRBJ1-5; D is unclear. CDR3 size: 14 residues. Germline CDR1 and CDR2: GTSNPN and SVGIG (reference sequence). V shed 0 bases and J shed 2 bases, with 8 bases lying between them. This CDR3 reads CAWSVTERNQPQHF. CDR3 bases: TGTGCCTGGAGTGTAACCGAGCGCAATCAGCCCCAGCATTTT.

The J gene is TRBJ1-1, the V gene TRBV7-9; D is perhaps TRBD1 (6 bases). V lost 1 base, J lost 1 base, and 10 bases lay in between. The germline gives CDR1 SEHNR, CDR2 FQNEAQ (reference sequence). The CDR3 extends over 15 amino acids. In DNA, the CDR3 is TGTGCCAGCAGCTTAGAGGACAGAACGAACACTGAAGCTTTCTTT. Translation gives CASSLEDRTNTEAFF.

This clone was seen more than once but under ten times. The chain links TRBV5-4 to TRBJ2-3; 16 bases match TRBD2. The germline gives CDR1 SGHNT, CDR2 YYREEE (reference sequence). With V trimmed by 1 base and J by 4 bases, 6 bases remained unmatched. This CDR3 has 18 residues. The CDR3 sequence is CASSLTGLAGGPSDTQYF. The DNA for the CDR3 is TGTGCCAGCAGCTTGACGGGACTAGCGGGAGGGCCTTCAGATACGCAGTATTTT.

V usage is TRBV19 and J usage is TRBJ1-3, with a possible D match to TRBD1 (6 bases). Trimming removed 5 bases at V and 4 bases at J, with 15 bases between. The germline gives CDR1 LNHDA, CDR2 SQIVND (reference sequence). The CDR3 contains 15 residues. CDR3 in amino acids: CASSPKGVGGNTIYF. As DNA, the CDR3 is TGTGCCAGTAGTCCGAAGGGGGTAGGAGGAAACACCATATATTTT. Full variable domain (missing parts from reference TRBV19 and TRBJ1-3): DGGITQSPKYLFRKEGQNVTLSCEQNLNHDAMYWYRQDPGQGLRLIYYSQIVNDFQKGDIAEGYSVSREKKESFPLTVTSAQKNPTAFYLCASSPKGVGGNTIYFGEGSWLTVV.

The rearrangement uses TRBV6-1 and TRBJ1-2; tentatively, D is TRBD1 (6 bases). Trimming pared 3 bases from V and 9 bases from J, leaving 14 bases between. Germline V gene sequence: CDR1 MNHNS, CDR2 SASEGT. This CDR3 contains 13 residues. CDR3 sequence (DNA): TGTGCCAGCAGTGAGAAACAGGGTCTGCGCTACACCTTC. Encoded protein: CASSEKQGLRYTF.

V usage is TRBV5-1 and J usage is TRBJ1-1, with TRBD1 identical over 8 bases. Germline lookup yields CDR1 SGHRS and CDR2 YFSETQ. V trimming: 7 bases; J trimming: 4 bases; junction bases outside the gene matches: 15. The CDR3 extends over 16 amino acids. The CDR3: CASRPSGGHLTTEAFF. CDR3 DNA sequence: TGCGCCAGCCGACCTTCAGGGGGCCACCTAACCACTGAAGCTTTCTTT. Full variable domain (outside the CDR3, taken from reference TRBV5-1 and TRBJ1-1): KAGVTQTPRYLIKTRGQQVTLSCSPISGHRSVSWYQQTPGQGLQFLFEYFSETQRNKGNFPGRFSGRQFSNSRSEMNVSTLELGDSALYLCASRPSGGHLTTEAFFGQGTRLTVV.

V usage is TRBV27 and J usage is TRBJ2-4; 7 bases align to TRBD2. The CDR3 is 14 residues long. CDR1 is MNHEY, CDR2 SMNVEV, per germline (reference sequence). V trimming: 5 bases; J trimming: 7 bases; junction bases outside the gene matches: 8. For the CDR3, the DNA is TGTGCCAGCAGTCCGGGGACCGGGAGGAACATTCAGTACTTC. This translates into CASSPGTGRNIQYF.

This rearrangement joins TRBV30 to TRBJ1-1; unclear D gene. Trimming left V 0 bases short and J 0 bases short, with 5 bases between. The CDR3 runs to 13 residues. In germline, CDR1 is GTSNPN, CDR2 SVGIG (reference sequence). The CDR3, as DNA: TGTGCCTGGAGTGTACATATGAACACTGAAGCTTTCTTT. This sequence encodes CAWSVHMNTEAFF.

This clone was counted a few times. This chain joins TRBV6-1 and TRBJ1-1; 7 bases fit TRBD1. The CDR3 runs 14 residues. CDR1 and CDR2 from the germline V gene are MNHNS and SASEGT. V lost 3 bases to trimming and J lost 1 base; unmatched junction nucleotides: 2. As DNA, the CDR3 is TGTGCCAGCAGTGAGACAGGGAGGAACACTGAAGCTTTCTTT. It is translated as CASSETGRNTEAFF.

The CDR3 spells CAIQTGLATNEKLFF. CDR3 nucleotide sequence: TGTGCCATACAGACAGGGCTAGCAACTAATGAAAAACTGTTTTTT. The rearrangement links TRBV2 to TRBJ1-4; TRBD1 matches at 7 bases. V trimming: 10 bases; J trimming: 0 bases; junction bases outside the gene matches: 8. This CDR3 has 15 amino acids. CDR1 is SNHLY, CDR2 FYNNEI, per germline.

This CDR3 is CAWVARVMGEQYF. Written as DNA, the CDR3 is TGTGCCTGGGTGGCCAGGGTGATGGGAGAGCAGTACTTC. This rearrangement joins TRBV30 to TRBJ2-7; maybe TRBD1 (5 bases). Germline-derived CDR1 and CDR2 are GTSNPN and SVGIG (reference sequence). V gave up 5 bases and J gave up 7 bases, with 18 bases separating them. This CDR3 spans 13 amino acids.

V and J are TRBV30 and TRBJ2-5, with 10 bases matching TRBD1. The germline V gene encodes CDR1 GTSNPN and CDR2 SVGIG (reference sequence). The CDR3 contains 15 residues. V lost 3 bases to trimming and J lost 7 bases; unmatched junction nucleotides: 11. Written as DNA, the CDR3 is TGTGCCTGGAGAGACCGGGACAGGGGTGTCGGGACCCAGTACTTC. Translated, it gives CAWRDRDRGVGTQYF.

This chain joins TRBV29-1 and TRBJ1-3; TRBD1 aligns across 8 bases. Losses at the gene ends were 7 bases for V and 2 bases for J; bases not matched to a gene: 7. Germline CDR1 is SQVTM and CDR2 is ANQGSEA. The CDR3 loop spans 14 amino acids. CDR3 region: CSATGGATGNTIYF. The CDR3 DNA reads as TGCAGCGCCACAGGGGGTGCAACTGGAAACACCATATATTTT.

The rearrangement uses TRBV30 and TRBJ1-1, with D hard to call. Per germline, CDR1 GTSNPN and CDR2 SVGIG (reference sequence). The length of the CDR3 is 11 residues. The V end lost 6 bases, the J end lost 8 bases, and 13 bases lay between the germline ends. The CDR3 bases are TGTGCCTGCACCCCCGGCGGAGAAGCTTTCTTT. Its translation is CACTPGGEAFF.

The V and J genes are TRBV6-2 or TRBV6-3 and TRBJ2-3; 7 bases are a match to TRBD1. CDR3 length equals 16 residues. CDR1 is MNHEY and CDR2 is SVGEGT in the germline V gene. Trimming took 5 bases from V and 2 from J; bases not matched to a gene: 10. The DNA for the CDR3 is TGTGCCAGCAGTACCCCGACAGGGAGCGACACAGATACGCAGTATTTT. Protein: CASSTPTGSDTDTQYF.

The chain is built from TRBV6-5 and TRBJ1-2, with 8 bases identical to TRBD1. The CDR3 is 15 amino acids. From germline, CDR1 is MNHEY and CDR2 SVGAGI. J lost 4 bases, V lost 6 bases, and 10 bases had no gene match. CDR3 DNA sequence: TGTGCCAGCAGAAGACAGGGGTCTTCGTTCTATGGCTACACCTTC. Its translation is CASRRQGSSFYGYTF.

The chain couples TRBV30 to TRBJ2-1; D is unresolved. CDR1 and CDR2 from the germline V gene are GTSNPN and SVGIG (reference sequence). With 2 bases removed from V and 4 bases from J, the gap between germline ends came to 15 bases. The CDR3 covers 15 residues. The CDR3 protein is CAWSIGLEPYNEQFF. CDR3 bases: TGTGCCTGGAGTATCGGTCTCGAACCATACAATGAGCAGTTCTTC.

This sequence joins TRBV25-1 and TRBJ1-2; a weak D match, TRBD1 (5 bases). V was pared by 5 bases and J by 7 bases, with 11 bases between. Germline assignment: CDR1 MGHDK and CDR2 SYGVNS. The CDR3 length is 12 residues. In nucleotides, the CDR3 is TGTGCCAGCAGTTGGAGGGACGCTGGCTACACCTTC. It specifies CASSWRDAGYTF.

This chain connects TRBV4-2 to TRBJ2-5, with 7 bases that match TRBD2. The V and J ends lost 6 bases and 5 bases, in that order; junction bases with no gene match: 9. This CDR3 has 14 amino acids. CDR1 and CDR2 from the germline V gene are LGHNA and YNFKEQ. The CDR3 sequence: CASSHRGLRETQYF. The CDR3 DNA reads TGTGCCAGCAGTCACCGGGGACTACGGGAGACCCAGTACTTC.

This chain's CDR3 is CASSSGTGSYNEQFF. The CDR3 DNA reads as TGTGCCAGCAGTTCCGGGACAGGGTCCTACAATGAGCAGTTCTTC. V is TRBV27 and J is TRBJ2-1, with TRBD1 matching 9 bases. V shed 4 bases, J shed 1 base, and the junction held 2 bases outside the gene matches. This CDR3 contains 15 residues. The germline CDR1 and CDR2 sequences are MNHEY and SMNVEV (reference sequence).

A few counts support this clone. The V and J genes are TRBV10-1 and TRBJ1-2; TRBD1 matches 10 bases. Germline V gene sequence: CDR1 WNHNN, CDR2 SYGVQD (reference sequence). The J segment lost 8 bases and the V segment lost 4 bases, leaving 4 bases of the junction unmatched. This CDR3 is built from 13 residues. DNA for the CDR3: TGCGCCAGCAGTGCGGGGACAGGGGAAGGCTACACCTTC. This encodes CASSAGTGEGYTF.

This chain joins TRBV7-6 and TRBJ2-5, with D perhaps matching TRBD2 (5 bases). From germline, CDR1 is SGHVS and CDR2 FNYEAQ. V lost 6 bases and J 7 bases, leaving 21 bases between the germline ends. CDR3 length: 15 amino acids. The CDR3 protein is CASRPRPGFEGTQYF. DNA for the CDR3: TGTGCCAGCAGGCCTCGTCCGGGATTTGAGGGGACCCAGTACTTC.

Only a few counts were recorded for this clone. The DNA of the CDR3 is TGTGCCTGGAAAAGTGCGGGGGTGGGTCTGATCATGGGCACAGATACGCAGTATTTT. It translates to CAWKSAGVGLIMGTDTQYF. The rearrangement uses TRBV30 and TRBJ2-3; 7 bases are shared with TRBD2. The length of the CDR3 is 19 residues. V was pared by 4 bases and J by 1 base, with 20 bases of the junction left unmatched. Looked up from germline, CDR1 is GTSNPN and CDR2 is SVGIG (reference sequence).